This is a list of T cell receptor beta chains from one sample in a study of cytomegalovirus exposure and HLA in healthy donors. TCRdb's copy holds only in-frame clones and misses some; the assay was immunoSEQ multiplex PCR. Altogether around 150,000 clones are present, approximately 80% being singletons, with the ten largest covering approximately 30%. Sequencing was done on a sample of PBMCs. Every receptor here comes from a man under 40 in good health and CMV-seropositive. Each CDR3 is given with its conserved first and last residue. The order of the fields is CDR3 protein, CDR3 DNA, clone size, CDR3 length, J gene, V gene, D gene. The D gene is left open where the match is weak. The size field is filled for only some rows; it gives once, few, many or a size class.

CDR3aa: CASSLNSGDEQYF
CDR3nt: TGTGCCAGCAGCTTGAACAGCGGGGACGAGCAGTACTTC
abundance: many
len: 13
j_gene: TRBJ2-7
v_gene: TRBV7-7
d_gene: TRBD2

CDR3aa: CASSEQDWGYNEQFF
CDR3nt: TGTGCCAGCAGCGAACAGGATTGGGGATACAATGAGCAGTTCTTC
abundance: -
len: 15
j_gene: TRBJ2-1
v_gene: TRBV9
d_gene: -

CDR3aa: CASNPSRDRFNQPQHF
CDR3nt: TGTGCCAGCAACCCTTCCCGGGACAGATTCAATCAGCCCCAGCATTTT
abundance: -
len: 16
j_gene: TRBJ1-5
v_gene: TRBV27
d_gene: TRBD1

CDR3aa: CATSIEGVSYNEQFF
CDR3nt: TGTGCCACCAGCATTGAGGGAGTTTCTTACAATGAGCAGTTCTTC
abundance: -
len: 15
j_gene: TRBJ2-1
v_gene: TRBV15
d_gene: -

CDR3aa: CASSFATGSTYNEQFF
CDR3nt: TGTGCCAGCAGCTTCGCGACAGGGAGCACCTACAATGAGCAGTTCTTC
abundance: -
len: 16
j_gene: TRBJ2-1
v_gene: TRBV7-9
d_gene: TRBD1

CDR3aa: CASSTAGGGHLPEQYF
CDR3nt: TGTGCCAGCAGCACCGCCGGGGGGGGTCATCTTCCCGAGCAGTACTTC
abundance: -
len: 16
j_gene: TRBJ2-7
v_gene: TRBV5-4
d_gene: TRBD2

CDR3aa: CASSRGLAGAGGELFF
CDR3nt: TGCGCCAGCAGCCGCGGACTAGCGGGAGCGGGCGGGGAGCTGTTTTTT
abundance: -
len: 16
j_gene: TRBJ2-2
v_gene: TRBV5-1
d_gene: TRBD2

CDR3aa: CASSSKTSSYEQYF
CDR3nt: TGTGCCAGCAGCTCCAAGACTAGTTCCTACGAGCAGTACTTC
abundance: -
len: 14
j_gene: TRBJ2-7
v_gene: TRBV13
d_gene: -

CDR3aa: CASSFEGSTDTQYF
CDR3nt: TGTGCCAGCAGCTTCGAGGGTAGCACAGATACGCAGTATTTT
abundance: -
len: 14
j_gene: TRBJ2-3
v_gene: TRBV7-3
d_gene: -

CDR3aa: CAWRGGGNGPQHF
CDR3nt: TGTGCCTGGAGGGGCGGGGGGAATGGACCCCAGCATTTT
abundance: -
len: 13
j_gene: TRBJ1-5
v_gene: TRBV30
d_gene: -

CDR3aa: CASSVPPGQGTDTQYF
CDR3nt: TGCGCCAGCAGCGTACCCCCGGGACAGGGAACAGATACGCAGTATTTT
abundance: -
len: 16
j_gene: TRBJ2-3
v_gene: TRBV5-1
d_gene: TRBD1

CDR3aa: CASSFGTSGGNEQYF
CDR3nt: TGTGCCAGCAGTTTCGGGACTAGCGGGGGCAACGAGCAGTACTTC
abundance: -
len: 15
j_gene: TRBJ2-7
v_gene: TRBV27
d_gene: TRBD2

CDR3aa: CASSSTGHEQYF
CDR3nt: TGTGCCAGCAGCTCGACAGGGCACGAGCAGTACTTC
abundance: -
len: 12
j_gene: TRBJ2-7
v_gene: TRBV11-2
d_gene: TRBD1

CDR3aa: CASSSPSTDTQYF
CDR3nt: TGTGCCAGCTCCTCCCCCAGCACAGATACGCAGTATTTT
abundance: -
len: 13
j_gene: TRBJ2-3
v_gene: TRBV25-1
d_gene: -

CDR3aa: CASSYGPDRGGETQYF
CDR3nt: TGTGCCAGCAGTTATGGACCCGACAGGGGTGGGGAGACCCAGTACTTC
abundance: -
len: 16
j_gene: TRBJ2-5
v_gene: TRBV6-6
d_gene: TRBD1

CDR3aa: CASSLGQGRPYEQYF
CDR3nt: TGTGCCAGCAGCTTAGGACAGGGGAGGCCCTACGAGCAGTACTTC
abundance: -
len: 15
j_gene: TRBJ2-7
v_gene: TRBV11-2
d_gene: TRBD1

CDR3aa: CAWRSPPAGEKLFF
CDR3nt: TGTGCCTGGAGAAGTCCTCCCGCCGGGGAAAAACTGTTTTTT
abundance: -
len: 14
j_gene: TRBJ1-4
v_gene: TRBV30
d_gene: -

CDR3aa: CASSLEAGLGGYTF
CDR3nt: TGCGCCAGCAGCTTGGAGGCAGGGCTAGGGGGCTACACCTTC
abundance: -
len: 14
j_gene: TRBJ1-2
v_gene: TRBV5-1
d_gene: -

CDR3aa: CAWTPQTEAFF
CDR3nt: TGTGCCTGGACCCCCCAGACTGAAGCTTTCTTT
abundance: once
len: 11
j_gene: TRBJ1-1
v_gene: TRBV30
d_gene: -

CDR3aa: CASSPLTGWNGYTF
CDR3nt: TGTGCCAGCTCACCTTTGACAGGATGGAATGGCTACACCTTC
abundance: -
len: 14
j_gene: TRBJ1-2
v_gene: TRBV18
d_gene: -

CDR3aa: CASSVAGGETQYF
CDR3nt: TGTGCCAGCAGCGTAGCGGGGGGGGAGACCCAGTACTTC
abundance: once
len: 13
j_gene: TRBJ2-5
v_gene: TRBV9
d_gene: TRBD2

CDR3aa: CASSVGLAGEETQYF
CDR3nt: TGTGCCAGCAGTGTAGGTCTAGCGGGGGAAGAGACCCAGTACTTC
abundance: -
len: 15
j_gene: TRBJ2-5
v_gene: TRBV2
d_gene: TRBD2

CDR3aa: CASREGGLYEQYF
CDR3nt: TGTGCCAGCAGGGAGGGGGGGCTCTACGAGCAGTACTTC
abundance: -
len: 13
j_gene: TRBJ2-7
v_gene: TRBV6-1
d_gene: -

CDR3aa: CASSRLGGETEAFF
CDR3nt: TGTGCCAGCAGCCGCCTGGGGGGGGAGACTGAAGCTTTCTTT
abundance: -
len: 14
j_gene: TRBJ1-1
v_gene: TRBV7-6
d_gene: -

CDR3aa: CSVEGVRGAEAFF
CDR3nt: TGCAGCGTTGAGGGGGTCCGCGGGGCTGAAGCTTTCTTT
abundance: -
len: 13
j_gene: TRBJ1-1
v_gene: TRBV29-1
d_gene: -

CDR3aa: CASGLTGKGGYTF
CDR3nt: TGTGCTAGTGGTTTGACAGGGAAGGGTGGCTACACCTTC
abundance: -
len: 13
j_gene: TRBJ1-2
v_gene: TRBV12-5
d_gene: -

CDR3aa: CASSQEGPGGYNEQFF
CDR3nt: TGCGCCAGCAGCCAAGAAGGGCCAGGGGGGTACAATGAGCAGTTCTTC
abundance: -
len: 16
j_gene: TRBJ2-1
v_gene: TRBV4-3
d_gene: -

CDR3aa: CASSPSPGTSRFF
CDR3nt: TGTGCCAGCAGCCCAAGCCCCGGGACTAGTCGATTCTTC
abundance: -
len: 13
j_gene: TRBJ2-1
v_gene: TRBV7-2
d_gene: TRBD2

CDR3aa: CASTTGSGPLHF
CDR3nt: TGTGCCAGCACGACAGGGTCCGGTCCCCTCCACTTT
abundance: -
len: 12
j_gene: TRBJ1-6
v_gene: TRBV6-5
d_gene: TRBD1

CDR3aa: CASSPPGGGSYEQYF
CDR3nt: TGTGCCAGCAGCCCCCCCGGCGGGGGCTCCTACGAGCAGTACTTC
abundance: -
len: 15
j_gene: TRBJ2-7
v_gene: TRBV9
d_gene: TRBD2

CDR3aa: CASSLLSETFTEAFF
CDR3nt: TGCGCCAGCAGCTTGTTATCAGAAACCTTCACTGAAGCTTTCTTT
abundance: -
len: 15
j_gene: TRBJ1-1
v_gene: TRBV5-1
d_gene: -

CDR3aa: CASSYSRGGKSYEQYF
CDR3nt: TGTGCCAGCAGTTACTCGAGGGGAGGGAAATCCTACGAGCAGTACTTC
abundance: once
len: 16
j_gene: TRBJ2-7
v_gene: TRBV6-5
d_gene: TRBD2

CDR3aa: CASSFLDSYNEQFF
CDR3nt: TGTGCCAGCAGTTTCCTAGACTCCTACAATGAGCAGTTCTTC
abundance: -
len: 14
j_gene: TRBJ2-1
v_gene: TRBV27
d_gene: -

CDR3aa: CASSFRAAGTDTQYF
CDR3nt: TGTGCCAGCAGCTTTAGAGCGGCTGGCACAGATACGCAGTATTTT
abundance: -
len: 15
j_gene: TRBJ2-3
v_gene: TRBV5-6
d_gene: -

CDR3aa: CASSEGAYNEQFF
CDR3nt: TGTGCCAGCAGTGAGGGCGCCTACAATGAGCAGTTCTTC
abundance: -
len: 13
j_gene: TRBJ2-1
v_gene: TRBV2
d_gene: -

CDR3aa: CASSRQPLYGYTF
CDR3nt: TGTGCCAGCAGTAGACAGCCCCTCTATGGCTACACCTTC
abundance: once
len: 13
j_gene: TRBJ1-2
v_gene: TRBV7-2
d_gene: -

CDR3aa: CASSSTGVANYGYTF
CDR3nt: TGTGCCAGCAGCTCGACAGGGGTAGCTAACTATGGCTACACCTTC
abundance: -
len: 15
j_gene: TRBJ1-2
v_gene: TRBV7-6
d_gene: TRBD1

CDR3aa: CASSLLTGKVNTEAFF
CDR3nt: TGTGCCAGCAGCTTGCTCACAGGGAAGGTGAACACTGAAGCTTTCTTT
abundance: -
len: 16
j_gene: TRBJ1-1
v_gene: TRBV5-8
d_gene: -

CDR3aa: CAWSFGWGGTEAFF
CDR3nt: TGTGCCTGGAGTTTCGGGTGGGGGGGCACTGAAGCTTTCTTT
abundance: -
len: 14
j_gene: TRBJ1-1
v_gene: TRBV30
d_gene: -

CDR3aa: CASSIGLSYGYTF
CDR3nt: TGTGCCAGTAGTATTGGCCTCTCATATGGCTACACCTTC
abundance: -
len: 13
j_gene: TRBJ1-2
v_gene: TRBV19
d_gene: -

CDR3aa: CASSRIERIHGNTIYF
CDR3nt: TGTGCCAGCAGCCGCATAGAGCGGATCCACGGAAACACCATATATTTT
abundance: -
len: 16
j_gene: TRBJ1-3
v_gene: TRBV6-6
d_gene: -

CDR3aa: CSVSGGQRTPDTQYF
CDR3nt: TGCAGCGTCTCCGGGGGTCAGAGGACTCCAGATACGCAGTATTTT
abundance: -
len: 15
j_gene: TRBJ2-3
v_gene: TRBV29-1
d_gene: -

CDR3aa: CASSYTATAEQYF
CDR3nt: TGTGCCAGCAGTTACACTGCGACAGCCGAGCAGTACTTC
abundance: -
len: 13
j_gene: TRBJ2-7
v_gene: TRBV6-6
d_gene: -

CDR3aa: CASSGDKSSGANVLTF
CDR3nt: TGTGCCAGCAGTGGGGACAAGAGCTCTGGGGCCAACGTCCTGACTTTC
abundance: -
len: 16
j_gene: TRBJ2-6
v_gene: TRBV25-1
d_gene: -

CDR3aa: CASSRWGENQPQHF
CDR3nt: TGTGCCAGCAGTAGATGGGGAGAGAATCAGCCCCAGCATTTT
abundance: -
len: 14
j_gene: TRBJ1-5
v_gene: TRBV6-5
d_gene: -

CDR3aa: CASSPEGAQPQHF
CDR3nt: TGTGCCAGCTCACCTGAGGGTGCCCAGCCCCAGCATTTT
abundance: few
len: 13
j_gene: TRBJ1-5
v_gene: TRBV18
d_gene: -

CDR3aa: CASSATGQSNYGYTF
CDR3nt: TGTGCCAGCTCAGCGACGGGACAATCTAACTATGGCTACACCTTC
abundance: -
len: 15
j_gene: TRBJ1-2
v_gene: TRBV18
d_gene: -

CDR3aa: CASSLTTGLLATNEKLFF
CDR3nt: TGCGCCAGCAGCCTCACAACAGGGCTGTTAGCAACTAATGAAAAACTGTTTTTT
abundance: -
len: 18
j_gene: TRBJ1-4
v_gene: TRBV5-1
d_gene: -

CDR3aa: CAIGRGWEQYF
CDR3nt: TGTGCCATCGGAAGAGGGTGGGAGCAGTACTTC
abundance: -
len: 11
j_gene: TRBJ2-7
v_gene: TRBV6-5
d_gene: -

CDR3aa: CAWKAVGGYGYTF
CDR3nt: TGTGCCTGGAAGGCCGTGGGGGGCTATGGCTACACCTTC
abundance: -
len: 13
j_gene: TRBJ1-2
v_gene: TRBV30
d_gene: -

CDR3aa: CASSYSADSDYGYTF
CDR3nt: TGTGCCAGCAGTTACTCTGCGGACAGTGACTATGGCTACACCTTC
abundance: -
len: 15
j_gene: TRBJ1-2
v_gene: TRBV6-5
d_gene: -